This T cell receptor beta chain was identified during a study of early T cells in non-severe SARS-CoV-2 infection. The overall study: Investigators sequenced bulk RNA drawn from unsorted whole blood, and chains remained unpaired. Study observations and caveats: Lookups in VDJdb leaned toward anti-spike CD8 responses and missed private and CD4 specificities.

TCRdb itself ran the 5' RACE reads through MiXCR, one entry per CDR3 protein. The table has some 38,000 distinct CDR3 sequences, over 3.5% seen once. Germline CDR1 SGDLS, CDR2 YYNGEE. The CDR3 runs to 16 residues. V lost 3 bases to trimming and J lost 5 bases; unmatched junction nucleotides: 7. At least ten counts were recorded for this clonotype. Its target is not known. The sample consisted of whole blood. This receptor was identified in an adult who was a healthcare worker with PCR-confirmed SARS-CoV-2 infection or an uninfected control (not recorded which). The chain joins TRBV9 to TRBJ2-3, with TRBD1 matching over 12 bases. The CDR3 coding sequence is TGTGCCAGCAGCGAAACGGGACAGGGGGCGGTAGATACGCAGTATTTT. Translating it yields CASSETGQGAVDTQYF.